This is a list of T cell receptor beta chains from one sample in a study of blood T cell repertoires in COVID-19. Here immunoSEQ multiplex PCR was the method, and the copy in TCRdb shows in-frame clones only, minus some. The sample lists about 80,000 clones, around 84% occurring once. The sample taken for sequencing was peripheral blood. The receptor source for this set is a woman in her 70s with acute or convalescent COVID-19. Both conserved end residues are part of each CDR3. The D gene is left open where the match is weak. Clone size is not always given. Where it is, it says once, few, many or a class for expanded clones.

>-|TRBV2|TRBD1|16|TRBJ1-1
CASIATRTGRNTEAFF
TGTGCCAGCATCGCCACGAGGACAGGAAGAAACACTGAAGCTTTCTTT
>once|TRBV2|TRBD1|13|TRBJ2-7
CASRDRAPIEQYF
TGTGCCAGCAGAGACAGGGCACCCATCGAGCAGTACTTC
>-|TRBV19|TRBD2|13|TRBJ2-3
CASRTSGTDTQYF
TGTGCCAGTAGGACTAGCGGCACAGATACGCAGTATTTT
>-|TRBV13|-|12|TRBJ2-1
CASSLISNEQFF
TGTGCCAGCAGCTTAATCTCCAATGAGCAGTTCTTC
>-|TRBV11-3|-|14|TRBJ2-5
CASSLDGAEETQYF
TGTGCCAGCAGCTTAGATGGGGCCGAGGAGACCCAGTACTTC
>-|TRBV5-1|-|14|TRBJ2-7
CASSHGTLSYEQYF
TGCGCCAGCAGCCATGGGACACTGAGCTACGAGCAGTACTTC
>-|TRBV5-1|-|13|TRBJ2-1
CASSLGPNNEQFF
TGCGCCAGCAGCTTGGGGCCGAACAATGAGCAGTTCTTC
>-|TRBV30|-|14|TRBJ1-5
CAWSRGMGNQPQHF
TGTGCCTGGAGTAGGGGTATGGGCAATCAGCCCCAGCATTTT
>-|TRBV27|-|14|TRBJ2-7
CASSTPGQASEQYF
TGTGCCAGCAGTACACCGGGACAAGCAAGCGAGCAGTACTTC
>-|TRBV10-1|-|13|TRBJ1-5
CASSGGGQQPQHF
TGCGCCAGCTCCGGGGGTGGGCAGCAGCCCCAGCATTTT
>-|TRBV19|-|13|TRBJ1-6
CASSIGRGSPLHF
TGTGCCAGTAGTATAGGTCGGGGATCACCCCTCCACTTT
>-|TRBV5-4|-|13|TRBJ2-5
CASSLARGGTQYF
TGTGCCAGCAGCTTGGCACGGGGAGGGACCCAGTACTTC
>-|TRBV5-1|TRBD2|15|TRBJ2-1
CASSIAGEPRNEQFF
TGCGCCAGCAGCATAGCGGGAGAGCCCCGCAATGAGCAGTTCTTC
>-|TRBV5-1|TRBD1|17|TRBJ1-3
CASSPSGTEFSGNTIYF
TGCGCCAGCAGCCCTTCCGGGACAGAATTTTCTGGAAACACCATATATTTT
>once|TRBV27|-|13|TRBJ2-7
CASSLQGRGEQYF
TGTGCCAGCAGTTTGCAAGGACGGGGTGAGCAGTACTTC
>-|TRBV6-1|-|16|TRBJ1-6
CASSGSVGGINSPLHF
TGTGCCAGCAGTGGGTCCGTGGGGGGTATTAATTCACCCCTCCACTTT
>-|TRBV27|-|13|TRBJ2-1
CASSFLPYNEQFF
TGTGCCAGCAGTTTCCTCCCCTACAATGAGCAGTTCTTC
>-|TRBV7-6|TRBD1|15|TRBJ1-6
CASSSGQGANSPLHF
TGTGCCAGCAGCTCAGGACAGGGGGCAAATTCACCCCTCCACTTT
>once|TRBV5-5|TRBD2|14|TRBJ2-3
CASSGRVGSDTQYF
TGTGCCAGCAGCGGGAGGGTGGGATCCGATACGCAGTATTTT
>-|TRBV3-1/TRBV3-2|-|14|TRBJ2-2
CASSPPHGTGELFF
TGTGCCAGCAGCCCGCCTCACGGGACCGGGGAGCTGTTTTTT
>-|TRBV5-1|TRBD1|16|TRBJ1-1
CASSFLGTGMNTEAFF
TGCGCCAGCAGCTTCCTTGGGACAGGAATGAACACTGAAGCTTTCTTT
>-|TRBV5-5|TRBD1|15|TRBJ2-3
CASSLETGLTDTQYF
TGTGCCAGCAGCTTGGAGACAGGGTTAACAGATACGCAGTATTTT
>-|TRBV5-4|TRBD2|18|TRBJ2-2
CASSRLGLAGDLTGELFF
TGTGCCAGCAGCCGTTTGGGACTAGCGGGAGACCTCACCGGGGAGCTGTTTTTT
>-|TRBV19|TRBD2|14|TRBJ2-5
CASKRTSGRETQYF
TGTGCCAGTAAACGGACTAGCGGGAGGGAGACCCAGTACTTC